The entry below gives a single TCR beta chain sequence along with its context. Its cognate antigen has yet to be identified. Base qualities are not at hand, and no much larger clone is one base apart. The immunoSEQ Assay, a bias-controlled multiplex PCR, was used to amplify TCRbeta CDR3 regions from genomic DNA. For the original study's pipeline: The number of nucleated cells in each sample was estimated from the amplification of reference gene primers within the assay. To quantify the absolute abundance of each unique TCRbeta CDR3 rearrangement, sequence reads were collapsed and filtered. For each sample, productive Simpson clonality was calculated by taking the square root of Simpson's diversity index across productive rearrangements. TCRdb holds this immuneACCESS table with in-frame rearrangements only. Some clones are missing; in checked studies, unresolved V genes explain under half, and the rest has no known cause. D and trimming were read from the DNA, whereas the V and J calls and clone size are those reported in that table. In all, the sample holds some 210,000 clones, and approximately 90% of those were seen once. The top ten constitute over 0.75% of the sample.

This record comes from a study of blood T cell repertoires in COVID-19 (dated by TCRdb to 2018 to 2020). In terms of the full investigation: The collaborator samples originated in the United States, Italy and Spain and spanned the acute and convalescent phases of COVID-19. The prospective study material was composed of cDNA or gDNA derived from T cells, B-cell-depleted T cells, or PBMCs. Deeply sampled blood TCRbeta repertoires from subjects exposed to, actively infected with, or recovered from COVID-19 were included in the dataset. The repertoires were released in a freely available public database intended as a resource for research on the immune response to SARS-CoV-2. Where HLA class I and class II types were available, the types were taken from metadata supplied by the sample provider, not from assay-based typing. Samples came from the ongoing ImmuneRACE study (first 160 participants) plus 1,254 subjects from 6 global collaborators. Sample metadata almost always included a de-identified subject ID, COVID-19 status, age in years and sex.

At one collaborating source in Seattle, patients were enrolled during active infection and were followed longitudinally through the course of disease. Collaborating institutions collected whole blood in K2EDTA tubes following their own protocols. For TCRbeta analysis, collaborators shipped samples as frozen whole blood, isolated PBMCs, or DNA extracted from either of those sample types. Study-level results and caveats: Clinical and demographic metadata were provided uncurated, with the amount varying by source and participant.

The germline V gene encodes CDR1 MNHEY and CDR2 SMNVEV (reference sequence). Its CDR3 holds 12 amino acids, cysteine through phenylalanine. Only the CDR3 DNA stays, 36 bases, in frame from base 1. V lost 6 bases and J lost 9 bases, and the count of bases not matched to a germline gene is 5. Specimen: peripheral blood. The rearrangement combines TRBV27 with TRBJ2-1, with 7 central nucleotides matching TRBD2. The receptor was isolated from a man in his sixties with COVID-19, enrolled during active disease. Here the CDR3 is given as CASSSTSREQFF. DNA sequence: TGTGCCAGCAGCTCGACTAGCCGTGAGCAGTTCTTC.